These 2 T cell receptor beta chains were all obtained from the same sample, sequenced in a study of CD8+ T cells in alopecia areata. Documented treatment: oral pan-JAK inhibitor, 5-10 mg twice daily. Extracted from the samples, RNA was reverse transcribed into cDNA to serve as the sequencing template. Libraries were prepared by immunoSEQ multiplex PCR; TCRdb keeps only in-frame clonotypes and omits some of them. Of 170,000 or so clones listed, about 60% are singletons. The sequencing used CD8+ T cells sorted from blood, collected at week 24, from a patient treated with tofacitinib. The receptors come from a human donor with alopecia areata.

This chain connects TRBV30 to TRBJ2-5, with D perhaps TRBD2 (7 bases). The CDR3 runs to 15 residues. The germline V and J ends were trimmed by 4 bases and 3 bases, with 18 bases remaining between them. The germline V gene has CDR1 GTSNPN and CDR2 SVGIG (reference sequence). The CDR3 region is CAWTYTQGGEETQYF. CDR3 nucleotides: TGTGCCTGGACCTATACACAGGGAGGGGAAGAGACCCAGTACTTC.

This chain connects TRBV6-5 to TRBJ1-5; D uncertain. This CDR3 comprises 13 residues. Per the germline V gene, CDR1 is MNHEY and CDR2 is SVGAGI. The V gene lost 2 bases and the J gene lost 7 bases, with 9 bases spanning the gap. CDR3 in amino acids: CASSYREGQPQHF. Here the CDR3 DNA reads TGTGCCAGCAGTTACCGAGAGGGCCAGCCCCAGCATTTT.